These T cell receptor beta chains were read from a single sample in a study of T cell changes during pregnancy in multiple sclerosis. The method was immunoSEQ multiplex PCR; TCRdb's version includes in-frame clones alone and lacks a portion of them. Altogether more than 65,000 clones are present, more than 85% being singletons, with the ten largest covering 3% to 3.5%. The sequencing used peripheral blood, collected before pregnancy. All receptors come from a female donor with multiple sclerosis, enrolled in a pregnancy study. CDR3s include the opening cysteine and the closing phenylalanine or tryptophan. The D gene is left open where the match is weak. Clone size is shown for a subset of rows, as once, few, many or a class of expanded clone.

clone_size: NA
v_call: TRBV6-4
j_call: TRBJ2-2
d_call: TRBD2
cdr3_aa: CASSDTAGGNTGELFF
cdr3_nt: TGTGCCAGCAGTGACACAGCGGGAGGGAACACCGGGGAGCTGTTTTTT

clone_size: NA
v_call: TRBV19
j_call: TRBJ2-3
d_call: TRBD1
cdr3_aa: CASSDPGQGTDTQYF
cdr3_nt: TGTGCCAGTAGTGATCCGGGACAGGGAACAGATACGCAGTATTTT

clone_size: NA
v_call: TRBV10-1
j_call: TRBJ2-3
d_call: TRBD2
cdr3_aa: CASSEGLAGDTQYF
cdr3_nt: TGCGCCAGCAGTGAGGGACTAGCCGGGGATACGCAGTATTTT

clone_size: few
v_call: TRBV18
j_call: TRBJ1-1
d_call: NA
cdr3_aa: CASSPAGRNTEAFF
cdr3_nt: TGTGCCAGCTCACCAGCGGGCAGGAACACTGAAGCTTTCTTT

clone_size: once
v_call: TRBV9
j_call: TRBJ1-1
d_call: TRBD1
cdr3_aa: CASSEDRGDTEAFF
cdr3_nt: TGTGCCAGCAGCGAAGACAGGGGGGACACTGAAGCTTTCTTT

clone_size: NA
v_call: TRBV12-5
j_call: TRBJ1-2
d_call: NA
cdr3_aa: CASGFEWGDLYGYTF
cdr3_nt: TGTGCTAGTGGTTTTGAGTGGGGGGATCTCTATGGCTACACCTTC

clone_size: NA
v_call: TRBV6-5
j_call: TRBJ1-1
d_call: NA
cdr3_aa: CASSYTKHTEAFF
cdr3_nt: TGTGCCAGCAGTTACACCAAGCACACTGAAGCTTTCTTT

clone_size: once
v_call: TRBV5-5
j_call: TRBJ2-7
d_call: TRBD1
cdr3_aa: CASSRQGTYEQYF
cdr3_nt: TGTGCCAGCAGCCGACAGGGCACCTACGAGCAGTACTTC

clone_size: few
v_call: TRBV18
j_call: TRBJ1-1
d_call: NA
cdr3_aa: CASSPSNQGDTEAFF
cdr3_nt: TGTGCCAGCTCACCATCGAATCAGGGCGATACTGAAGCTTTCTTT

clone_size: NA
v_call: TRBV6-6
j_call: TRBJ2-2
d_call: NA
cdr3_aa: CASTETGFANTGELFF
cdr3_nt: TGTGCCAGCACAGAAACGGGGTTCGCGAACACCGGGGAGCTGTTTTTT

clone_size: NA
v_call: TRBV2
j_call: TRBJ1-2
d_call: TRBD1
cdr3_aa: CASNMDREYGYTF
cdr3_nt: TGTGCCAGCAATATGGACAGGGAGTATGGCTACACCTTC

clone_size: NA
v_call: TRBV4-3
j_call: TRBJ1-1
d_call: NA
cdr3_aa: CASSQDRFGGRAFF
cdr3_nt: TGCGCCAGCAGCCAAGATCGATTCGGGGGGAGAGCTTTCTTT

clone_size: NA
v_call: TRBV7-9
j_call: TRBJ2-7
d_call: TRBD2
cdr3_aa: CASSLVFGTSGTYEQYF
cdr3_nt: TGTGCCAGCAGCTTAGTATTCGGGACTAGCGGAACCTACGAGCAGTACTTC

clone_size: NA
v_call: TRBV6-5
j_call: TRBJ2-7
d_call: TRBD1
cdr3_aa: CASSPIDRAHEQYF
cdr3_nt: TGTGCCAGCAGCCCGATCGACAGGGCCCACGAGCAGTACTTC

clone_size: NA
v_call: TRBV7-2
j_call: TRBJ2-1
d_call: NA
cdr3_aa: CASSAGTYNEQFF
cdr3_nt: TGTGCCAGCAGCGCCGGTACCTACAATGAGCAGTTCTTC

clone_size: NA
v_call: TRBV6-5
j_call: TRBJ1-6
d_call: NA
cdr3_aa: CASSYGKQGTSPLHF
cdr3_nt: TGTGCCAGCAGTTACGGGAAGCAGGGGACTTCACCCCTCCACTTT

clone_size: NA
v_call: TRBV27
j_call: TRBJ1-5
d_call: TRBD1
cdr3_aa: CASSYAGGNQPQHF
cdr3_nt: TGTGCCAGCAGTTATGCAGGGGGGAATCAGCCCCAGCATTTT

clone_size: NA
v_call: TRBV5-6
j_call: TRBJ1-3
d_call: NA
cdr3_aa: CASSSLLYSGNTIYF
cdr3_nt: TGTGCCAGCAGCTCACTGCTCTACTCTGGAAACACCATATATTTT

clone_size: once
v_call: TRBV19
j_call: TRBJ2-5
d_call: NA
cdr3_aa: CATSSGETQYF
cdr3_nt: TGTGCCACCAGCAGCGGGGAGACCCAGTACTTC

clone_size: NA
v_call: TRBV5-6
j_call: TRBJ2-3
d_call: TRBD2
cdr3_aa: CASSWVGTSLDTQYF
cdr3_nt: TGTGCCAGCAGCTGGGTAGGGACTAGCCTAGATACGCAGTATTTT

clone_size: NA
v_call: TRBV19
j_call: TRBJ2-7
d_call: TRBD2
cdr3_aa: CASNPSGAYEQYF
cdr3_nt: TGTGCCAGTAATCCTAGCGGGGCCTACGAGCAGTACTTC

clone_size: many
v_call: TRBV19
j_call: TRBJ2-7
d_call: NA
cdr3_aa: CASRLAGTYEQYF
cdr3_nt: TGTGCCAGTAGGCTAGCAGGAACCTACGAGCAGTACTTC

clone_size: NA
v_call: TRBV9
j_call: TRBJ2-5
d_call: TRBD2
cdr3_aa: CASSVALAGEHETQYF
cdr3_nt: TGTGCCAGCAGCGTAGCACTAGCGGGAGAACACGAGACCCAGTACTTC

clone_size: NA
v_call: TRBV30
j_call: TRBJ2-7
d_call: TRBD2
cdr3_aa: CAWTSGFSYEQYF
cdr3_nt: TGTGCCTGGACTAGCGGCTTCTCCTACGAGCAGTACTTC

clone_size: NA
v_call: TRBV7-9
j_call: TRBJ2-1
d_call: TRBD1
cdr3_aa: CASSSTGVSGNEQFF
cdr3_nt: TGTGCCAGCAGCTCTACAGGGGTCTCTGGTAATGAGCAGTTCTTC

clone_size: NA
v_call: TRBV7-2
j_call: TRBJ1-6
d_call: TRBD1
cdr3_aa: CASRGQSNSPLHF
cdr3_nt: TGTGCCAGCAGGGGACAGAGTAATTCACCCCTCCACTTT

clone_size: NA
v_call: TRBV7-3
j_call: TRBJ2-2
d_call: NA
cdr3_aa: CASSRKSSRELFF
cdr3_nt: TGTGCCAGCAGCCGGAAAAGTAGCAGGGAGCTGTTTTTT

clone_size: NA
v_call: TRBV5-6
j_call: TRBJ2-1
d_call: TRBD2
cdr3_aa: CASSPRTAGGDEQFF
cdr3_nt: TGTGCCAGCAGCCCCCGGACAGCGGGGGGTGATGAGCAGTTCTTC

clone_size: NA
v_call: TRBV7-9
j_call: TRBJ2-3
d_call: NA
cdr3_aa: CASSSGTDTQYF
cdr3_nt: TGTGCCAGCAGCTCAGGTACAGATACGCAGTATTTT

clone_size: NA
v_call: TRBV7-9
j_call: TRBJ2-5
d_call: NA
cdr3_aa: CASSLARAVQETQYF
cdr3_nt: TGTGCCAGCAGCTTAGCGAGGGCAGTACAAGAGACCCAGTACTTC

clone_size: NA
v_call: TRBV5-1
j_call: TRBJ2-1
d_call: NA
cdr3_aa: CASSPNPTVYEQFF
cdr3_nt: TGCGCCAGCAGCCCAAATCCCACAGTTTATGAGCAGTTCTTC

clone_size: NA
v_call: TRBV9
j_call: TRBJ1-2
d_call: NA
cdr3_aa: CASSAWGDYGYTF
cdr3_nt: TGTGCCAGCAGCGCTTGGGGGGACTATGGCTACACCTTC

clone_size: NA
v_call: TRBV18
j_call: TRBJ2-7
d_call: NA
cdr3_aa: CASSPTRGRTYEQYF
cdr3_nt: TGTGCCAGCTCACCGACTCGAGGCAGAACCTACGAGCAGTACTTC

clone_size: NA
v_call: TRBV30
j_call: TRBJ2-5
d_call: NA
cdr3_aa: CAWRSEDTQYF
cdr3_nt: TGTGCCTGGAGGTCTGAGGATACCCAGTACTTC

clone_size: NA
v_call: TRBV27
j_call: TRBJ1-2
d_call: TRBD1
cdr3_aa: CASRHGQGSGYGYTF
cdr3_nt: TGTGCCAGCAGGCATGGACAGGGATCGGGCTATGGCTACACCTTC

clone_size: NA
v_call: TRBV5-8
j_call: TRBJ2-2
d_call: NA
cdr3_aa: CASSPLAGNTGELFF
cdr3_nt: TGTGCCAGCAGCCCCCTGGCGGGAAACACCGGGGAGCTGTTTTTT

clone_size: NA
v_call: TRBV11-2
j_call: TRBJ1-2
d_call: NA
cdr3_aa: CASSLEWLKNDGYTF
cdr3_nt: TGTGCCAGCAGCTTAGAATGGCTGAAAAACGATGGCTACACCTTC

clone_size: NA
v_call: TRBV18
j_call: TRBJ1-3
d_call: NA
cdr3_aa: CASSPQDGLFFSGNTIYF
cdr3_nt: TGTGCCAGCTCACCACAGGATGGGCTCTTCTTCTCTGGAAACACCATATATTTT

clone_size: NA
v_call: TRBV9
j_call: TRBJ1-5
d_call: TRBD1
cdr3_aa: CASSVGSGGQESNQPQHF
cdr3_nt: TGTGCCAGCAGCGTAGGGTCAGGGGGACAGGAAAGCAATCAGCCCCAGCATTTT

clone_size: NA
v_call: TRBV25-1
j_call: TRBJ1-2
d_call: NA
cdr3_aa: CASSDEENRYGYTF
cdr3_nt: TGTGCCAGCAGTGATGAGGAGAACCGCTATGGCTACACCTTC

clone_size: NA
v_call: TRBV7-2
j_call: TRBJ1-1
d_call: NA
cdr3_aa: CASSLAHVEGTEAFF
cdr3_nt: TGTGCCAGCAGCTTAGCTCATGTCGAGGGCACTGAAGCTTTCTTT

clone_size: NA
v_call: TRBV9
j_call: TRBJ2-7
d_call: TRBD2
cdr3_aa: CASSVHGLAGTYEQYF
cdr3_nt: TGTGCCAGCAGCGTACACGGACTAGCGGGTACCTACGAGCAGTACTTC

clone_size: NA
v_call: TRBV19
j_call: TRBJ2-3
d_call: NA
cdr3_aa: CASSIGFGDSTQYF
cdr3_nt: TGTGCCAGTAGTATTGGGTTTGGGGACTCAACGCAGTATTTT

clone_size: NA
v_call: TRBV7-3
j_call: TRBJ1-6
d_call: NA
cdr3_aa: CASSVKREAPLHF
cdr3_nt: TGTGCCAGCAGCGTGAAAAGGGAGGCACCCCTCCACTTT

clone_size: few
v_call: TRBV30
j_call: TRBJ1-2
d_call: NA
cdr3_aa: CAWSSGTGGYTF
cdr3_nt: TGTGCCTGGAGTAGCGGCACGGGGGGCTACACCTTC

clone_size: NA
v_call: TRBV5-5
j_call: TRBJ2-2
d_call: TRBD2
cdr3_aa: CASSLGAGGNTGELFF
cdr3_nt: TGTGCCAGCAGCTTGGGGGCGGGAGGGAACACCGGGGAGCTGTTTTTT